This note documents a single T cell receptor (beta chain) sequence. The sample is drawn from a study of T cell changes during pregnancy in multiple sclerosis. The CDR3 has 11 residues. Trimming pared 4 bases from V and 5 bases from J, leaving 5 bases between. Looked up from germline, CDR1 is SNHLY and CDR2 is FYNNEI. Generated by immunoSEQ multiplex PCR, the TCRdb table keeps only in-frame clones and is missing some. The data contain 45,000 to 70,000 clones, approximately 90% of them singletons. The sample in question was CD4+ T cells from peripheral blood mononuclear cells, obtained after pregnancy. The clonotype originates from a female donor in good health, enrolled as a control in a pregnancy study. The chain recombines TRBV2 with TRBJ2-5; D remains unclear. The CDR3 here is CASSGLETQYF. The DNA for the CDR3 is TGTGCCAGCAGTGGACTGGAGACCCAGTACTTC. The whole variable domain, filled in from reference TRBV2 and TRBJ2-5, reads EPEVTQTPSHQVTQMGQEVILRCVPISNHLYFYWYRQILGQKVEFLVSFYNNEISEKSEIFDDQFSVERPDGSNFTLKIRSTKLEDSAMYFCASSGLETQYFGPGTRLLVL.